This T cell receptor (beta chain) was captured by sequencing in a study of post-analysis software for immune sequencing data. The study, taken as a whole, reports: Five TRBV segments occurring more often in patients than controls included TRBV5-6, TRBV5-1 and TRBV20-1.

The V gene's germline CDR1 is MNHNS and CDR2 SASEGT. The CDR3 consists of 14 residues. Trimming pared 8 bases from V and 0 bases from J, leaving 12 bases between. Built from TCR beta cDNA, the libraries had unique molecular identifiers in them. TCRdb fed the PCR reads into MiXCR, producing one record per CDR3 protein. The profile shows around 710,000 distinct CDR3 sequences, approximately 44% of them singletons. With respect to this clonotype: Its antigen is as yet unknown.

Material for sequencing was blood. The sequence derives from a girl aged 10-17 years with multiple sclerosis. The rearrangement links TRBV6-1 to TRBJ2-3, with D uncertain. The CDR3 loop is CASAAAFSTDTQYF. The CDR3 DNA follows: TGTGCCAGCGCCGCGGCTTTTAGCACAGATACGCAGTATTTT.